The next 14 T cell receptor beta chains were all read from a single sample in a study of blood T cells in healthy people across ages. For the second PCR, which ran for roughly 6 to 12 cycles, a sample-barcoded 5' primer and a J-beta primer mix were used. TCRdb reanalysed the 5' RACE reads using MiXCR and keeps one entry per CDR3 protein. The sample has about 970,000 distinct CDR3 sequences, roughly 47% seen once; the top ten hold about 21%. The sequencing sample was made of blood. These receptors came from a woman in her sixties or seventies in good health.

The chain is built from TRBV28 and TRBJ1-6; TRBD1 aligns across 7 bases. The germline V gene encodes CDR1 MDHEN and CDR2 SYDVKM. J gave up 7 bases and V 3 bases, and 9 bases lay outside the gene matches. The length of the CDR3 is 16 residues. This CDR3 is CASSFPRGLWNSPLHF. The CDR3 DNA follows: TGTGCCAGCAGTTTCCCTAGGGGGCTATGGAATTCACCCCTCCACTTT.

The chain employs TRBV2 and TRBJ1-2, with D possibly being TRBD1 (5 bases). The V end was cut by 8 bases, the J end by 4 bases, with 11 bases between. This CDR3 is built from 12 residues. Germline V gene data show CDR1 as SNHLY and CDR2 as FYNNEI. The CDR3 DNA reads TGTGCCAGCGCCGAGCAGGGCTATGGCTACACCTTC. This encodes CASAEQGYGYTF.

This clonotype was found a few times. The V call is TRBV28, the J call TRBJ2-1, with TRBD2 matching over 14 bases. The CDR3 runs 18 residues. The germline V gene has CDR1 MDHEN and CDR2 SYDVKM. V dropped 7 bases and J dropped 14; count of bases not matched to a gene: 22. The CDR3 reads CASTLALRPRLAGGQEFF. For the CDR3, the DNA is TGTGCCAGCACCCTGGCTCTAAGGCCTAGACTAGCGGGAGGGCAGGAGTTCTTC. The whole variable domain, remainder taken from reference TRBV28 and TRBJ2-1, is DVKVTQSSRYLVKRTGEKVFLECVQDMDHENMFWYRQDPGLGLRLIYFSYDVKMKEKGDIPEGYSVSREKKERFSLILESASTNQTSMYLCASTLALRPRLAGGQEFFGPGTRLTVL.

This clonotype was picked up a small number of times. CDR3 in DNA: TGCGCCAGCAGCCGGCGCGCGACAGGGGTTGAAAAACTGTTTTTT. Its protein product is CASSRRATGVEKLFF. The chain uses TRBV4-1 and TRBJ1-4; 8 bases map to TRBD1. Germline CDR1 and CDR2: MGHRA and YSYEKL. This CDR3 region has 15 residues. V lost 4 bases, J lost 7 bases, and 8 bases stayed unmatched.

The genes are TRBV7-6 and TRBJ2-1, with D perhaps matching TRBD2 (6 bases). The closer fit of TRBJ2-7 to the DNA end suggests the J call may be wrong. CDR3 length equals 16 residues. The germline gives CDR1 SGHVS, CDR2 FNYEAQ. CDR3 in amino acids: CASSYNSGSPYNEQYF. The CDR3 nucleotides read TGTGCCAGCAGCTACAATAGCGGCTCTCCCTACAATGAGCAGTACTTC.

This clonotype has only a few counts. The chain links TRBV6-6 to TRBJ2-7; no reliable D call. With 8 bases removed from V and 6 bases from J, the gap between germline ends came to 11 bases. The CDR3 sequence is 11 residues long. Germline CDR1 is MNHNY and CDR2 is SVGAGI (reference sequence). Here the CDR3 DNA reads TGTGCCAGCTTGGGCCTCCGCGAGCAGTACTTC. Translating gives CASLGLREQYF.

The chain is built from TRBV20-1 and TRBJ2-4; D remains unclear. CDR3 length: 11 residues. The V gene lost 0 bases and the J gene lost 13 bases, with 10 bases spanning the gap. CDR1 is DFQATT and CDR2 is SNEGSKA in the germline V gene (reference sequence). CDR3 loop: CSAREAYVQYF. The CDR3 DNA sequence: TGCAGTGCTAGAGAAGCCTACGTGCAGTACTTC.

The CDR3 here is CASSLSDSTDTQYF. CDR3 nucleotide sequence: TGTGCCAGCAGTTTATCGGACTCCACAGATACGCAGTATTTT. The chain recombines TRBV27 with TRBJ2-3; the D gene is possibly TRBD2 (5 bases). V was clipped by 0 bases and J by 2 bases, with 6 bases between them. Germline V gene data show CDR1 as MNHEY and CDR2 as SMNVEV (reference sequence). This CDR3 has 14 residues.

The chain couples TRBV29-1 to TRBJ1-2; maybe TRBD1 (6 bases). The length of the CDR3 is 14 residues. CDR1 and CDR2 (germline): SQVTM, ANQGSEA. The V and J ends lost 3 bases and 4 bases respectively, with 15 bases between them. CDR3 protein: CSVEATGARYGYTF. The CDR3 DNA follows: TGCAGCGTTGAGGCGACAGGAGCCCGCTATGGCTACACCTTC.

The chain joins TRBV27 to TRBJ2-1; D possibly corresponds to TRBD2 (6 bases). This CDR3 region has 15 residues. Trimming left V 8 bases short and J 9 bases short, with 23 bases between. CDR1 and CDR2 from the germline V gene are MNHEY and SMNVEV (reference sequence). CDR3 coding DNA: TGTGCCAGCCACAGAACGGGAGTGGAGCGGGCTGAGCAGTTCTTC. Its protein is CASHRTGVERAEQFF.

The V call is TRBV12-3 or TRBV12-4, the J call TRBJ2-1; 9 bases fit TRBD2. This CDR3 is built from 16 residues. V shed 4 bases, J shed 2 bases, and the junction held 6 bases outside the gene matches. CDR3 amino acids: CASSSPSGDPYNEQFF. The DNA of the CDR3 is TGTGCCAGCAGTTCGCCTAGCGGGGACCCCTACAATGAGCAGTTCTTC.

The chain recombines TRBV7-2 with TRBJ2-5; 10 bases fit TRBD2. The germline gives CDR1 SGHTA, CDR2 FQGNSA. The CDR3 contains 15 residues. The V gene end was trimmed by 1 base and the J gene end by 11 bases; junction bases not matched to a gene: 10. CDR3: CASSLVRLAGDEQYF. Written as DNA, the CDR3 is TGTGCCAGCAGCTTAGTTCGTCTAGCGGGAGATGAGCAGTACTTC.

The rearrangement uses TRBV11-1 and TRBJ2-5; possible D gene TRBD2, 6 bases. The V end lost 0 bases, the J end lost 3 bases, and 14 bases lay between the germline ends. Germline V gene data show CDR1 as SGHAT and CDR2 as FQDESV (reference sequence). The CDR3 loop spans 16 amino acids. CDR3 protein: CASSLAGPWREETQYF. In DNA, the CDR3 is TGTGCCAGCAGCTTAGCGGGCCCTTGGAGGGAAGAGACCCAGTACTTC.

J is TRBJ2-3 and V is TRBV25-1; D not resolved. CDR3 size: 16 residues. Germline lookup yields CDR1 MGHDK and CDR2 SYGVNS. Trimming removed 3 bases from V and 3 bases from J, with 16 bases in between. CDR3 region: CASSDPVGVGTDTQYF. The CDR3 DNA reads TGTGCCAGCAGTGACCCCGTTGGGGTCGGGACAGATACGCAGTATTTT.